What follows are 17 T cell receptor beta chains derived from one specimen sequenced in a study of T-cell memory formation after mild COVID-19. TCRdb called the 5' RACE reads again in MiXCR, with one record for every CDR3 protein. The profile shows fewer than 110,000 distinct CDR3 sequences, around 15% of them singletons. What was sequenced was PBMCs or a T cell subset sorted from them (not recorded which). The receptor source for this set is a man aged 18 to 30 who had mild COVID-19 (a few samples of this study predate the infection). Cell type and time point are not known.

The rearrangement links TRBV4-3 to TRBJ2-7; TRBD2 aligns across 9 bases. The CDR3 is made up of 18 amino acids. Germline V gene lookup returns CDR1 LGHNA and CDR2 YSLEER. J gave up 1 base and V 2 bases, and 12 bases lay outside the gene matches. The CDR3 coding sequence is TGCGCCAGCAGCCAATCTGGGGCGGGGGGGCTCCGTTCCTACGAGCAGTACTTC. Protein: CASSQSGAGGLRSYEQYF.

The chain's CDR3 is CASSPGAGSFIPLHF. DNA of the CDR3: TGTGCCAGCAGTCCGGGCGCAGGGTCTTTTATTCCCCTCCACTTT. V is TRBV6-5 and J is TRBJ1-6, with TRBD1 as a possible D gene (5 bases). The CDR3 loop spans 15 amino acids. V gave up 5 bases and J gave up 13 bases, with 21 bases separating them. Germline values: CDR1 MNHEY, CDR2 SVGAGI.

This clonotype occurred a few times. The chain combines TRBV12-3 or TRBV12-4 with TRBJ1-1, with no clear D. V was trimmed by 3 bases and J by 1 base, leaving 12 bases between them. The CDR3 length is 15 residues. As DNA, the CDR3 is TGTGCCAGCAGTTTCTCCGGGTACCAGAACACTGAAGCTTTCTTT. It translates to CASSFSGYQNTEAFF.

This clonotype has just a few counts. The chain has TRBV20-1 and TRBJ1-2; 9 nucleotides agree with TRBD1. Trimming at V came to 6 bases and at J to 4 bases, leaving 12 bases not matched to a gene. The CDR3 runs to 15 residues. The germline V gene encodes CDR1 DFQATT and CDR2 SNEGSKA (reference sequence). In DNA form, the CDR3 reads TGCAGTGCCAATGGGCGGACAGGGGTAACCTATGGCTACACCTTC. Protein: CSANGRTGVTYGYTF.

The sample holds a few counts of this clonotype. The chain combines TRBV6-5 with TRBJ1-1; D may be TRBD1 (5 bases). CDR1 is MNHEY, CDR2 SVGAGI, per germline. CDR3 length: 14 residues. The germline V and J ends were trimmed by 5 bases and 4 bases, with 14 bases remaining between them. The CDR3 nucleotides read TGTGCCAGCAGTCCCACAGGTGGGAGCACTGAAGCTTTCTTT. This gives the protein CASSPTGGSTEAFF.

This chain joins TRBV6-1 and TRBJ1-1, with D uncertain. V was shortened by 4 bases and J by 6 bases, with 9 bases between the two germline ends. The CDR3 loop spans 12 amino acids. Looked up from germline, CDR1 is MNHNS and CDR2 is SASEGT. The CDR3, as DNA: TGTGCCAGCAGTGTACCAGGTGCTGAAGCTTTCTTT. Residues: CASSVPGAEAFF.

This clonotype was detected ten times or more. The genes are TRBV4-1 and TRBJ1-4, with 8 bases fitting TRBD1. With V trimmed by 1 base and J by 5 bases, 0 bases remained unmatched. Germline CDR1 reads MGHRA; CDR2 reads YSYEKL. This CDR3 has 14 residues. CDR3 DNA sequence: TGCGCCAGCAGCCAAGGACAGGGGAATGAAAAACTGTTTTTT. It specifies CASSQGQGNEKLFF.

The CDR3: CATSREKGIGNTIYF. CDR3 DNA: TGTGCCACCAGCAGAGAAAAGGGTATCGGAAACACCATATATTTT. The V call is TRBV15, the J call TRBJ1-3; D is unresolved. CDR3 size: 15 residues. V was pared by 0 bases and J by 4 bases, with 10 bases between. The germline CDR1 and CDR2 sequences are LNHNV and YYDKDF (reference sequence).

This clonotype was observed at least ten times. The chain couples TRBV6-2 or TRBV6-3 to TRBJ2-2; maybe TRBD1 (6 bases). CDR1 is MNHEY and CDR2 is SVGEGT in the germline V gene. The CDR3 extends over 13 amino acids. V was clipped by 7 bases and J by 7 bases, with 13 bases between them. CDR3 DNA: TGTGCCAGCACCCAGGGGACGGTCGGGGAGCTGTTTTTT. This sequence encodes CASTQGTVGELFF.

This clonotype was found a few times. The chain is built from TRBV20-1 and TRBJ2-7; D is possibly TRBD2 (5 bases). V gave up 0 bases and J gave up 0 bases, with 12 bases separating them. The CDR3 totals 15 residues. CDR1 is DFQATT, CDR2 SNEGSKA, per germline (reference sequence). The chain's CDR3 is CSARDPGSSSYEQYV. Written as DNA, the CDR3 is TGCAGTGCTAGAGATCCGGGGTCCTCCTCCTACGAGCAGTACGTC.

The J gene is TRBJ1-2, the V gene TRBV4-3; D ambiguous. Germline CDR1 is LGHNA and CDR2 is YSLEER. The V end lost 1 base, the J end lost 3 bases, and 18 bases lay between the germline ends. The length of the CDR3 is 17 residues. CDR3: CASSQGGRIGEDYGYTF. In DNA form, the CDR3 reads TGCGCCAGCAGCCAAGGAGGACGGATCGGGGAAGACTATGGCTACACCTTC.

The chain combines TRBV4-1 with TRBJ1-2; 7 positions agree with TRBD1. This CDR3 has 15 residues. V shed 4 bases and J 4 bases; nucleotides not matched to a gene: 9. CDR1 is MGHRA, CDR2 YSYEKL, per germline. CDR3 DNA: TGCGCCAGCAGCCCCCGTGATGGGGACAGCTATGGCTACACCTTC. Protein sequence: CASSPRDGDSYGYTF.

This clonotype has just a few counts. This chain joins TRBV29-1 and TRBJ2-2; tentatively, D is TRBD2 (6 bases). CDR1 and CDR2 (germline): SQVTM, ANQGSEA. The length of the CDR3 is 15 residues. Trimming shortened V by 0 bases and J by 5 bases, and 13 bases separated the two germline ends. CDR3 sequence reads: CSVEDSGVQTGELFF. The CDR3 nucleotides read TGCAGCGTTGAAGATTCGGGGGTTCAAACCGGGGAGCTGTTTTTT.

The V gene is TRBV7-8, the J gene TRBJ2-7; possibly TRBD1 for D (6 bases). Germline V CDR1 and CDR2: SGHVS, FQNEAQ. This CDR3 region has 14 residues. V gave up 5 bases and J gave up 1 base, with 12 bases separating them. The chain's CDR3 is CASSATGGSYEQYF. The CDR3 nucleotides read TGTGCCAGCAGCGCGACAGGTGGGTCCTACGAGCAGTACTTC.

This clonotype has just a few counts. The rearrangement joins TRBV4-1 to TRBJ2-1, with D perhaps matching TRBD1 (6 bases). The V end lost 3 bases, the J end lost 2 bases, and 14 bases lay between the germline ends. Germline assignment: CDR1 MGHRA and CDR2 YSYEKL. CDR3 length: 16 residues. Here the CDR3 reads CASSQTQGDPYNEQFF. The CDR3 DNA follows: TGCGCCAGCAGCCAGACACAGGGAGATCCCTACAATGAGCAGTTCTTC.

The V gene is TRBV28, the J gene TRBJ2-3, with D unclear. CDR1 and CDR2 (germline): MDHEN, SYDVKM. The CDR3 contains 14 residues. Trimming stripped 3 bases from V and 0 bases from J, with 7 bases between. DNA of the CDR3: TGTGCCAGCAGTTTGACTGCTAGCACAGATACGCAGTATTTT. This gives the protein CASSLTASTDTQYF.

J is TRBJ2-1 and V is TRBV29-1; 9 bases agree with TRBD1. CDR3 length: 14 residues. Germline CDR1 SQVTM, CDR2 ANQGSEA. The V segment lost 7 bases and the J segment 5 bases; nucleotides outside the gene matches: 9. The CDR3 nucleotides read TGCAGCGCACGAGGAGGGACAGGGAACAATGAGCAGTTCTTC. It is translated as CSARGGTGNNEQFF.